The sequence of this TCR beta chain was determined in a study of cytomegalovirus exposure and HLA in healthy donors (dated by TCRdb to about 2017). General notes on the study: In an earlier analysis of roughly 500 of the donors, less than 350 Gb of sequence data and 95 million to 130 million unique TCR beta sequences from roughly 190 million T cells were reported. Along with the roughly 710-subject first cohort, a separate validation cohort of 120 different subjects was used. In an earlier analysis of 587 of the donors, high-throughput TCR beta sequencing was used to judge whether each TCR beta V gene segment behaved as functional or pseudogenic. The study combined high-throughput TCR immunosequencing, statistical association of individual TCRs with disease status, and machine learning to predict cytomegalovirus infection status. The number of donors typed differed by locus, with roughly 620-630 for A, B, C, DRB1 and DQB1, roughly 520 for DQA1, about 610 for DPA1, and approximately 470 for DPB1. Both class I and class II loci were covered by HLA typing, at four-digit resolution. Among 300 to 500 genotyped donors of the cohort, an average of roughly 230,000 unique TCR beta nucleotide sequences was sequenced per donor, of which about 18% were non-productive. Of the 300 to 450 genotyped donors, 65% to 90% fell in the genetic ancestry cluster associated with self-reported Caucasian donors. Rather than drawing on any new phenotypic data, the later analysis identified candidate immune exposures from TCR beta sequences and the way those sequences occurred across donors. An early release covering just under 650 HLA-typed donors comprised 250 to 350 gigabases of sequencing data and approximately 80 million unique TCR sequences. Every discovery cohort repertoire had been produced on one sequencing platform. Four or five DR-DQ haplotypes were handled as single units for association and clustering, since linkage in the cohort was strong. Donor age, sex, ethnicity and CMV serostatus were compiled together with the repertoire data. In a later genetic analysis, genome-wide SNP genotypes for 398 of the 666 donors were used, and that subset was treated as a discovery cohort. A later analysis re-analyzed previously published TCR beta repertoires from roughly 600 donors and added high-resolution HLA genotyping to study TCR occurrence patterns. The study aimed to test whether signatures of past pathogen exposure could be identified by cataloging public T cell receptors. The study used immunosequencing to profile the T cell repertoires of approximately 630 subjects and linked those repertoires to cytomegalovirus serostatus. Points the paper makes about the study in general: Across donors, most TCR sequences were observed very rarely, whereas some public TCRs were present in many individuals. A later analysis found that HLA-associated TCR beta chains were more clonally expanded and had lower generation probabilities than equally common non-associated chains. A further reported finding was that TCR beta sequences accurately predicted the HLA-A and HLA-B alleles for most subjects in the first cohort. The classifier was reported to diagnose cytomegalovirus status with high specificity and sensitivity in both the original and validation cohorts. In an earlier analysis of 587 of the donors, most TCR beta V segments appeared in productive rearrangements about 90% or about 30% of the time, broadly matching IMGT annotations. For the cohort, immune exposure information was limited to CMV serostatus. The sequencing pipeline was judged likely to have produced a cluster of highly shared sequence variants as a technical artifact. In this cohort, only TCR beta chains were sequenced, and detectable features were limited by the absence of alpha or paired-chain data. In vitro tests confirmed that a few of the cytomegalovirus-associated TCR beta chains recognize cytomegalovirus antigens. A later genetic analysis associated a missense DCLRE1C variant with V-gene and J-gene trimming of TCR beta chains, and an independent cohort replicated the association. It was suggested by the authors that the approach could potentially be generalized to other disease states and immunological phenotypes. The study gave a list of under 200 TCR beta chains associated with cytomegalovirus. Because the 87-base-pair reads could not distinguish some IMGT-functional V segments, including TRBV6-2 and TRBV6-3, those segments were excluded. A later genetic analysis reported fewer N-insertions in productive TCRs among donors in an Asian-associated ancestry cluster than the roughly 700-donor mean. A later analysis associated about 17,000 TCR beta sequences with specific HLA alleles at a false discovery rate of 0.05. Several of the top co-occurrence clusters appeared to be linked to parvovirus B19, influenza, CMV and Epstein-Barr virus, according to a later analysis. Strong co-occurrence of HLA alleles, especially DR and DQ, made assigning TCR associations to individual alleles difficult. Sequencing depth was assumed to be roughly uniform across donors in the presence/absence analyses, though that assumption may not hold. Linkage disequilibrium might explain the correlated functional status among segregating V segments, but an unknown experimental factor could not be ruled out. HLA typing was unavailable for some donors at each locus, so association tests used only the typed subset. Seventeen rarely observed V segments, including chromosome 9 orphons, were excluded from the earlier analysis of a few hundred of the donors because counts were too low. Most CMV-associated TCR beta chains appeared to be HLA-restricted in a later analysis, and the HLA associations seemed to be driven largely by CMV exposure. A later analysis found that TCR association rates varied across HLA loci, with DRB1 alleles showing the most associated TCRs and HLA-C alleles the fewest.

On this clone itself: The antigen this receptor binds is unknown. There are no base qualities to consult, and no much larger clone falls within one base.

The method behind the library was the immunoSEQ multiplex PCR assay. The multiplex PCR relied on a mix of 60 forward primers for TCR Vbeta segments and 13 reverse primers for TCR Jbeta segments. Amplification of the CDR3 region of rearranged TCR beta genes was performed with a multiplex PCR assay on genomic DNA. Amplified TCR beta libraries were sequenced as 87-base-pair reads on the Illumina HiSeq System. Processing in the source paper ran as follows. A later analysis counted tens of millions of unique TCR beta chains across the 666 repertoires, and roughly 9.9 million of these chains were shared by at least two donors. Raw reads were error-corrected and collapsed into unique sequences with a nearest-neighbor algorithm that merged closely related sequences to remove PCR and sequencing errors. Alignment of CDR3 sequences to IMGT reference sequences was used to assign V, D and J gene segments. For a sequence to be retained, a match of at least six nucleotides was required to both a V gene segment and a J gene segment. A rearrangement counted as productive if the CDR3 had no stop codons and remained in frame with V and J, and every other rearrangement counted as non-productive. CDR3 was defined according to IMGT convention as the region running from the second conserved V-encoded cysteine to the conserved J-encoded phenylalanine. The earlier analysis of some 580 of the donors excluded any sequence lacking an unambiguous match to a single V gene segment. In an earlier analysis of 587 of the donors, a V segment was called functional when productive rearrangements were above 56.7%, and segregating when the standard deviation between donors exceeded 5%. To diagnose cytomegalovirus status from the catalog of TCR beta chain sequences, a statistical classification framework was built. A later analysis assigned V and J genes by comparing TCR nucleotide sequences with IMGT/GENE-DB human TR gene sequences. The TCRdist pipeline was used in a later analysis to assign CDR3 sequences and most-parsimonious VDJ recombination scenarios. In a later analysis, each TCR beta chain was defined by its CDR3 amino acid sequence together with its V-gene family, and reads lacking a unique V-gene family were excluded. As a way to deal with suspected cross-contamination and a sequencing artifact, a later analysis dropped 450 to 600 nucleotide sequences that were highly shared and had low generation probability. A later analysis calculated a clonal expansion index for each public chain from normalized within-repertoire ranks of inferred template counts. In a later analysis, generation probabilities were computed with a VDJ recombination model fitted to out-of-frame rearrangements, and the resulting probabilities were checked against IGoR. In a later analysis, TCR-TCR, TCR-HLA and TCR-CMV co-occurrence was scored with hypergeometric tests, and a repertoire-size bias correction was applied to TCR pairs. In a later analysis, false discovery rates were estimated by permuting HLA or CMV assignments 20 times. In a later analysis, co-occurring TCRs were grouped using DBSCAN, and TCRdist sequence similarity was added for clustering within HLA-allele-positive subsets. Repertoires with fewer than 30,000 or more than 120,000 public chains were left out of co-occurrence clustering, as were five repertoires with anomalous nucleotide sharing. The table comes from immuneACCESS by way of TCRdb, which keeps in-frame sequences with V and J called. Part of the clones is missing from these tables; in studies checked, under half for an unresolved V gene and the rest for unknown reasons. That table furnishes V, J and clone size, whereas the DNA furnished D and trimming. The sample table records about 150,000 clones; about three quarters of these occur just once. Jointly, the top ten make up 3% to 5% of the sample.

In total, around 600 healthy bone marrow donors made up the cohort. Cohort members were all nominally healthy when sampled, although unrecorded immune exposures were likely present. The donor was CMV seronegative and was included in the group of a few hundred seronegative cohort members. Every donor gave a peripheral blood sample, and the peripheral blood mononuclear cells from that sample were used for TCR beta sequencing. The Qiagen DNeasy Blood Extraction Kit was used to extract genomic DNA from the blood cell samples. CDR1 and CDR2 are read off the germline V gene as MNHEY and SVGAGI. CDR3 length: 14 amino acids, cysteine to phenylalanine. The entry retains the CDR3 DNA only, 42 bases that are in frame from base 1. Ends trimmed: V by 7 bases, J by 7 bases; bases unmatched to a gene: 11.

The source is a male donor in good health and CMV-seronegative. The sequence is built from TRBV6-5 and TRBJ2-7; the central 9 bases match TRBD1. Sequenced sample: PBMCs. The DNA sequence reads TGTGCCAGCACTATCCCGGGACAGGGAGGAGAGCAGTACTTC. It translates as CASTIPGQGGEQYF.